Shown below are 32 T cell receptor beta chains from a single sample sequenced in a study of patients and donors after allogeneic stem cell transplantation. In TCRdb, the RT-PCR reads were re-called with MiXCR into one record per CDR3 protein. The profile covers 400,000 to 450,000 distinct CDR3 sequences, with 16% appearing a single time and 7% to 7.5% taken by the ten largest. The specimen was blood, either unsorted or a sorted T cell fraction (not recorded which). Receptors were obtained from a human donor who was either an allogeneic HSCT recipient or a stem cell or donor lymphocyte infusion donor (not recorded which). It is not recorded whose cells these are; they may come from a transplant donor.

The chain couples TRBV7-8 to TRBJ2-3; no clear D gene. V shed 3 bases and J shed 5 bases, with 9 bases lying between them. CDR3 size: 13 residues. Germline V gene data show CDR1 as SGHVS and CDR2 as FQNEAQ. The chain's CDR3 is CASSFLRRDTQYF. Here the CDR3 DNA reads TGTGCCAGCAGCTTCCTGAGGCGAGATACGCAGTATTTT.

J is TRBJ2-6 and V is TRBV20-1; TRBD1 matches at 10 bases. The CDR3 has 16 residues. V dropped 3 bases and J dropped 3; count of bases not matched to a gene: 5. Germline V gene sequence: CDR1 DFQATT, CDR2 SNEGSKA (reference sequence). CDR3 coding DNA: TGCAGTGCTAGTCCGACAGGGGGCGGTGGGGCCAACGTCCTGACTTTC. It specifies CSASPTGGGGANVLTF.

This clonotype turned up a few times. The gene calls are TRBV4-2 and TRBJ1-1, with TRBD1 identical over 8 bases. The germline CDR1 and CDR2 sequences are LGHNA and YNFKEQ. CDR3 length equals 14 residues. J gave up 8 bases and V 3 bases, and 8 bases lay outside the gene matches. This chain's CDR3 is CASSQDRALDEAFF. The CDR3 DNA follows: TGTGCCAGCAGCCAGGACAGGGCCCTGGACGAAGCTTTCTTT.

This clonotype was counted at least ten times. The genes are TRBV4-2 and TRBJ2-2, with TRBD2 matching over 12 bases. The CDR3 covers 17 residues. The germline V gene encodes CDR1 LGHNA and CDR2 YNFKEQ. Losses at the gene ends were 3 bases for V and 4 bases for J; bases not matched to a gene: 6. CDR3 sequence reads: CASSQDLAGGRTGELFF. The CDR3 region has the DNA TGTGCCAGCAGCCAGGACCTAGCGGGGGGGCGCACCGGGGAGCTGTTTTTT.

This clonotype was counted a few times. This chain connects TRBV7-9 to TRBJ2-3; 7 bases are shared with TRBD2. Unmatched junction bases numbered 13, after V lost 6 bases and J lost 4 bases. CDR1 is SEHNR, CDR2 FQNEAQ, per germline (reference sequence). The CDR3 sequence is 16 residues long. The CDR3 loop reads CASSQSGIGVADTQYF. The CDR3 nucleotides read TGTGCCAGCAGTCAGAGCGGGATTGGAGTCGCAGATACGCAGTATTTT.

This clonotype showed up many times. The V call is TRBV19, the J call TRBJ1-1; TRBD1 agrees at 9 bases. Germline V lookup: CDR1 LNHDA, CDR2 SQIVND (reference sequence). The CDR3 is 14 amino acids. The trim removed 5 bases at V and 1 base at J, leaving 2 bases unmatched. CDR3: CASSAGQGNTEAFF. CDR3 DNA sequence: TGTGCCAGTAGTGCGGGACAGGGGAACACTGAAGCTTTCTTT.

The sample holds many counts of this clonotype. The V gene is TRBV12-3 or TRBV12-4, the J gene TRBJ2-2, with D hard to call. The CDR3 has 12 amino acids. With 7 bases removed from V and 1 base from J, the gap between germline ends came to 4 bases. The CDR3 is CASTWNTGELFF. The CDR3 DNA sequence: TGTGCCAGCACCTGGAACACCGGGGAGCTGTTTTTT.

A word on this clonotype: A much larger clone differs from this one at a single base, so this may be a read error. V usage is TRBV4-1 and J usage is TRBJ2-7, with D tentatively TRBD2 (6 bases). The CDR3 loop spans 15 amino acids. Germline values: CDR1 MGHRA, CDR2 YSYEKL. This CDR3 is CASSQQTSKVYAQYF. As DNA, the CDR3 is TGCGCCAGCAGCCAACAGACTAGTAAGGTCTACGCGCAGTACTTC.

This clonotype came up many times. The V and J genes are TRBV5-1 and TRBJ2-5; D is unclear. CDR1 and CDR2 from the germline V gene are SGHRS and YFSETQ. This CDR3 region has 13 residues. Trimming removed 2 bases from V and 2 bases from J, with 7 bases in between. For the CDR3, the DNA is TGCGCCAGCAGCTTCTGGATGCAAGAGACCCAGTACTTC. Its translation: CASSFWMQETQYF.

The chain is built from TRBV7-6 and TRBJ1-2; possible D gene TRBD1, 6 bases. Germline V gene data show CDR1 as SGHVS and CDR2 as FNYEAQ. The CDR3 runs to 17 residues. Trimming removed 1 base at V and 6 bases at J, with 21 bases between. The CDR3 coding sequence is TGTGCCAGCAGCTTAGTCAGTCGGGGGGCGCAAGGGAATGGCTACACCTTC. Translated, it gives CASSLVSRGAQGNGYTF.

This clonotype was counted between two and nine times. V is TRBV12-3 or TRBV12-4 and J is TRBJ1-2, with D unclear. The CDR3 covers 18 residues. Trimming shortened V by 5 bases and J by 7 bases, and 29 bases separated the two germline ends. The CDR3 sequence is CASSKNWGGSSVSLGYTF. The CDR3 DNA sequence: TGTGCCAGCAGTAAAAACTGGGGTGGCAGCTCCGTTTCTCTTGGCTACACCTTC.

The V gene is TRBV29-1, the J gene TRBJ2-7; D is tentatively TRBD1 or TRBD2 (6 bases each). Trimming took off 0 bases at V and 2 bases at J, with 14 bases between the two ends. The CDR3 has 15 residues. The V gene's germline CDR1 is SQVTM and CDR2 ANQGSEA. The CDR3 coding sequence is TGCAGCGTTGAAGACCCTAGGGGGGCACCCTACGAGCAGTACTTC. Amino acid sequence: CSVEDPRGAPYEQYF.

The chain links TRBV20-1 to TRBJ2-7; a possible D gene is TRBD1 (6 bases). Trimming cost V 3 bases and J 9 bases, with 12 bases left between them. This CDR3 spans 11 amino acids. CDR1 and CDR2 (germline): DFQATT, SNEGSKA (reference sequence). The CDR3: CSARTTGRQYF. CDR3 nucleotides: TGCAGTGCTAGGACTACAGGGAGGCAGTACTTC.

This clonotype was detected only a few times. The J gene is TRBJ1-1, the V gene TRBV6-2 or TRBV6-3; 12 bases fit TRBD1. Germline-derived CDR1 and CDR2 are MNHEY and SVGEGT. V lost 2 bases to trimming and J lost 6 bases; unmatched junction nucleotides: 7. The CDR3 length is 16 residues. CDR3 DNA: TGTGCCAGCAGTTACAGGGACAGGGGGCAGGATGCTGAAGCTTTCTTT. This codes for CASSYRDRGQDAEAFF.

This clonotype was seen a handful of times. The chain combines TRBV29-1 with TRBJ2-7; unclear D gene. The CDR3 spans 15 residues. Trimming took 1 base from V and 4 from J, leaving 17 bases between them. Germline CDR1 is SQVTM and CDR2 is ANQGSEA. The CDR3 loop is CSVEVRSGPRYEQYF. The CDR3 nucleotides are TGCAGCGTTGAAGTTCGTAGTGGGCCGCGGTACGAGCAGTACTTC.

The rearrangement uses TRBV7-2 and TRBJ2-7; 7 nucleotides align to TRBD2. Germline V gene data show CDR1 as SGHTA and CDR2 as FQGNSA. The CDR3 has 16 amino acids. J gave up 1 base and V 3 bases, and 9 bases lay outside the gene matches. This CDR3 is CASSFLTGGGSYEQYF. The CDR3 DNA reads TGTGCCAGCAGCTTCTTAACGGGGGGAGGGTCCTACGAGCAGTACTTC.

This clonotype was found a few times. In nucleotides, the CDR3 is TGTGCCAGCAGCGTAGGGGCGGGACCCACAGATACGCAGTATTTT. Its translation is CASSVGAGPTDTQYF. The rearrangement links TRBV9 to TRBJ2-3; D is perhaps TRBD2 (6 bases). This CDR3 comprises 15 residues. Germline values: CDR1 SGDLS, CDR2 YYNGEE. V was clipped by 0 bases and J by 2 bases, with 10 bases between them.

This clonotype was detected only a few times. V is TRBV27 and J is TRBJ2-2; D gene ambiguous. The CDR3 runs to 15 residues. Germline V gives CDR1 MNHEY, CDR2 SMNVEV (reference sequence). The germline V and J ends were trimmed by 5 bases and 0 bases, with 10 bases remaining between them. CDR3: CASSPPPPNTGELFF. The CDR3 nucleotides are TGTGCCAGCAGTCCGCCTCCCCCGAACACCGGGGAGCTGTTTTTT.

This clonotype was seen a few times. The gene calls are TRBV5-1 and TRBJ2-7; the match to TRBD1 covers 8 bases. Germline V gives CDR1 SGHRS, CDR2 YFSETQ. The J segment lost 3 bases and the V segment lost 0 bases, leaving 8 bases of the junction unmatched. This CDR3 region has 16 residues. The CDR3 region is CASSLGARTGRYEQYF. The CDR3 nucleotides read TGCGCCAGCAGCTTGGGGGCCCGGACAGGGCGCTACGAGCAGTACTTC.

This clonotype was seen a few times. The V and J genes are TRBV5-1 and TRBJ1-1, with D perhaps matching TRBD1 (6 bases). The CDR3 covers 16 residues. V shed 4 bases and J shed 0 bases, with 16 bases lying between them. Germline CDR1 is SGHRS and CDR2 is YFSETQ. DNA of the CDR3: TGCGCCAGCAGCCGGGGACATAACTCTTTGAACACTGAAGCTTTCTTT. This gives the protein CASSRGHNSLNTEAFF.

This clonotype was seen only a few times. V usage is TRBV6-2 or TRBV6-3 and J usage is TRBJ2-1, with 10 positions matching TRBD2. CDR1 is MNHEY, CDR2 SVGEGT, per germline. The CDR3 loop spans 15 amino acids. V trimming: 2 bases; J trimming: 5 bases; junction bases outside the gene matches: 3. CDR3 DNA: TGTGCCAGCAGTTACGGGCTAGCGGGGGACAATGAGCAGTTCTTC. The encoded protein is CASSYGLAGDNEQFF.

This clonotype was observed a handful of times. The V gene is TRBV6-2 or TRBV6-3, the J gene TRBJ1-5; 8 nucleotides align to TRBD1. V trimming: 5 bases; J trimming: 2 bases; junction bases outside the gene matches: 5. Germline-derived CDR1 and CDR2 are MNHEY and SVGEGT. The CDR3 consists of 15 residues. This CDR3 reads CASSRQGKGNQPQHF. The CDR3 coding sequence is TGTGCCAGCAGTCGACAGGGGAAGGGCAATCAGCCCCAGCATTTT.

V gene TRBV20-1 combines with J gene TRBJ1-2, with D hard to call. Germline V lookup: CDR1 DFQATT, CDR2 SNEGSKA (reference sequence). V was clipped by 0 bases and J by 10 bases, with 12 bases between them. The CDR3 is 12 amino acids. The CDR3 DNA sequence: TGCAGTGCTAGAGAGGGTCGTACTGTCTACACCTTC. Protein product: CSAREGRTVYTF.

This clonotype was picked up many times. V gene TRBV6-5 combines with J gene TRBJ1-5; the D gene is possibly TRBD1 (5 bases). V lost 0 bases to trimming and J lost 7 bases, with 10 bases between them. This CDR3 has 14 residues. Germline V gene data show CDR1 as MNHEY and CDR2 as SVGAGI. CDR3 loop: CASSYSQGPQPQHF. CDR3 in DNA: TGTGCCAGCAGTTACTCTCAGGGTCCGCAGCCCCAGCATTTT.

This clonotype was seen more than once but under ten times. The chain links TRBV10-2 to TRBJ2-5, with 9 bases aligning to TRBD2. The CDR3 has 17 residues. J gave up 2 bases and V 2 bases, and 9 bases lay outside the gene matches. Germline-derived CDR1 and CDR2 are WSHSY and SAAADI. CDR3: CASSETGGGALQETQYF. DNA for the CDR3: TGCGCCAGCAGTGAGACGGGCGGGGGGGCCCTACAAGAGACCCAGTACTTC.

This chain uses TRBV27 with TRBJ2-2, with D perhaps matching TRBD1 (5 bases). Germline-derived CDR1 and CDR2 are MNHEY and SMNVEV (reference sequence). V lost 1 base to trimming and J lost 6 bases, with 18 bases between them. This CDR3 contains 17 residues. The CDR3 loop reads CASSLFLRRAVSGELFF. The CDR3 DNA sequence: TGTGCCAGCAGTTTATTTCTGCGCAGGGCAGTCTCCGGGGAGCTGTTTTTT.

This chain uses TRBV18 with TRBJ1-1; 7 bases agree with TRBD1. CDR3 length: 15 amino acids. V shed 5 bases, J shed 2 bases, and the junction held 8 bases outside the gene matches. Germline CDR1 KGHSH, CDR2 LQKENI. The CDR3 spells CASSSDRRENTEAFF. The CDR3 DNA reads as TGTGCCAGCTCATCGGACAGGCGGGAAAACACTGAAGCTTTCTTT.

The rearrangement uses TRBV6-5 and TRBJ1-2; D gene uncertain. Germline V gene sequence: CDR1 MNHEY, CDR2 SVGAGI. Between the trimmed V and J ends, which lost 3 bases and 2 bases, there was a span of 13 bases. The CDR3 runs 15 residues. The CDR3 DNA sequence: TGTGCCAGCAGTTATACTGACAATGGGAACTATGGCTACACCTTC. Amino acid sequence: CASSYTDNGNYGYTF.

This clonotype was counted between two and nine times. This rearrangement joins TRBV9 to TRBJ1-1; TRBD1 agrees at 7 bases. The CDR3 sequence is 16 residues long. V dropped 2 bases and J dropped 1; count of bases not matched to a gene: 8. Germline V CDR1 and CDR2: SGDLS, YYNGEE. The CDR3 protein is CASSVRAGGANTEAFF. CDR3 nucleotide sequence: TGTGCCAGCAGCGTTCGGGCAGGGGGGGCGAACACTGAAGCTTTCTTT.

This clonotype occurred many times. This sequence joins TRBV12-3 or TRBV12-4 and TRBJ2-7; a possible D gene is TRBD1 (5 bases). The CDR3 has 11 residues. Trimming took 6 bases from V and 6 from J, leaving 9 bases between them. CDR3 region: CASRLQGEQYF. CDR3 in DNA: TGTGCCAGCAGGCTCCAGGGCGAGCAGTACTTC.

The V gene is TRBV7-2, the J gene TRBJ1-2, with TRBD1 matching 7 bases. The CDR3 length is 14 residues. Germline CDR1 and CDR2: SGHTA and FQGNSA. V was clipped by 4 bases and J by 4 bases; unmatched bases: 6. CDR3 nucleotides: TGTGCCAGCAGCTCTCAGGGGGTAGTCTATGGCTACACCTTC. Encoded protein: CASSSQGVVYGYTF.

This clonotype was counted between two and nine times. This chain uses TRBV19 with TRBJ2-1; TRBD2 agrees at 15 bases. J gave up 10 bases and V 2 bases, and 15 bases lay outside the gene matches. Germline V CDR1 and CDR2: LNHDA, SQIVND (reference sequence). This CDR3 region has 19 residues. The CDR3 bases are TGTGCCAGTAGTATACGGGACAGACCGGGACTAGCGGGGGGAAAGGAGCAGTTCTTC. It translates to CASSIRDRPGLAGGKEQFF.